Sequencing of this T cell receptor beta chain was carried out in a study of a mutant IDH1 vaccine in newly diagnosed glioma. Sequencing used immunoSEQ multiplex PCR; TCRdb keeps in-frame clones, though not all of them. The repertoire holds some 50,000 clones, with 65% as singletons. The time point is: week 47, end of study. A 20-mer mutant IDH1 peptide at 300 ug was injected subcutaneously with topical imiquimod. CDR3 length equals 15 residues. The V and J ends lost 4 bases and 10 bases, in that order; junction bases with no gene match: 9. Looked up from germline, CDR1 is SGDLS and CDR2 is YYNGEE. About this clone: Its specificity is not known.

Study results and caveats: Pseudoprogression seemingly bore no relation to changes in top peripheral T cell clonotypes. Vaccination elicited immune responses in roughly 92% of patients.

The chain joins TRBV9 to TRBJ2-1; 12 bases line up with TRBD2. Sequenced here: peripheral blood mononuclear cells (PBMCs), sampled from a glioma patient whose treatment included an IDH1 peptide vaccine. The source is a man aged 35-49 years with glioma. Some clones in this sample may be carry-over from other donors' samples. Written as DNA, the CDR3 is TGTGCCAGCAGCAGACTAGCGGGGGCCGCGGGGGAGCAGTTCTTC. This sequence encodes CASSRLAGAAGEQFF.